This is a list of T cell receptor beta chains from one sample in a study of blood T cell repertoires in COVID-19. Here immunoSEQ multiplex PCR was the method, and the copy in TCRdb shows in-frame clones only, minus some. There are approximately 24,000 clones in the sample; approximately 94% occur only once, and more than 4% lies in the top ten. The specimen sequenced was peripheral blood. These receptors came from a woman between 45 and 60 years old with active COVID-19. Each CDR3 is given with its conserved first and last residue. The D gene is left open where the match is weak. Part of the rows lack a size; the others show once, few, many or a class for expanded clones.

V gene: TRBV7-9
J gene: TRBJ2-7
D gene: TRBD1
clone size: .
CDR3 protein: CASSSQGQPYEQYF
CDR3 DNA: TGTGCCAGCAGCTCACAGGGACAGCCCTACGAGCAGTACTTC

V gene: TRBV29-1
J gene: TRBJ1-1
D gene: .
clone size: .
CDR3 protein: CSVGSGETEAFF
CDR3 DNA: TGCAGCGTTGGTTCGGGGGAGACTGAAGCTTTCTTT

V gene: TRBV24-1
J gene: TRBJ2-1
D gene: TRBD2
clone size: .
CDR3 protein: CATSDKTSGMGNEQFF
CDR3 DNA: TGTGCCACCAGTGACAAGACTAGCGGGATGGGAAATGAGCAGTTCTTC

V gene: TRBV6-6
J gene: TRBJ2-1
D gene: TRBD2
clone size: .
CDR3 protein: CASSYSSGGDEQFF
CDR3 DNA: TGTGCCAGCAGTTACTCTAGCGGGGGCGATGAGCAGTTCTTC

V gene: TRBV5-1
J gene: TRBJ2-3
D gene: TRBD2
clone size: once
CDR3 protein: CASSLTSGSIGTDTQYF
CDR3 DNA: TGCGCCAGCAGCTTGACTAGCGGGAGTATCGGAACAGATACGCAGTATTTT

V gene: TRBV29-1
J gene: TRBJ1-2
D gene: TRBD1
clone size: .
CDR3 protein: CSVGRTGGGGYTF
CDR3 DNA: TGCAGCGTGGGTCGGACAGGGGGAGGTGGCTACACCTTC

V gene: TRBV28
J gene: TRBJ1-1
D gene: .
clone size: .
CDR3 protein: CASSPPPRGNTEAFF
CDR3 DNA: TGTGCCAGCAGCCCACCCCCACGGGGGAACACTGAAGCTTTCTTT

V gene: TRBV28
J gene: TRBJ2-1
D gene: .
clone size: .
CDR3 protein: CASSSPGIYNEQFF
CDR3 DNA: TGTGCCAGCAGCTCCCCGGGTATTTACAATGAGCAGTTCTTC

V gene: TRBV6-5
J gene: TRBJ2-2
D gene: TRBD2
clone size: .
CDR3 protein: CASSRGLAGTGELFF
CDR3 DNA: TGTGCCAGCAGTCGCGGACTAGCGGGTACCGGGGAGCTGTTTTTT

V gene: TRBV5-1
J gene: TRBJ2-2
D gene: TRBD1
clone size: .
CDR3 protein: CASSSVRTGGNTGELFF
CDR3 DNA: TGCGCCAGCAGCTCCGTTCGGACAGGGGGGAACACCGGGGAGCTGTTTTTT

V gene: TRBV25-1
J gene: TRBJ2-2
D gene: .
clone size: .
CDR3 protein: CASVGSVNTGELFF
CDR3 DNA: TGTGCCAGTGTCGGCAGCGTTAACACCGGGGAGCTGTTTTTT

V gene: TRBV28
J gene: TRBJ1-2
D gene: TRBD1
clone size: .
CDR3 protein: CASSLFPGQINYGYTF
CDR3 DNA: TGTGCCAGCAGTTTATTCCCGGGACAGATTAACTATGGCTACACCTTC

V gene: TRBV10-2
J gene: TRBJ2-1
D gene: .
clone size: .
CDR3 protein: CASRSQIVEQFF
CDR3 DNA: TGCGCCAGCAGGTCCCAGATCGTTGAGCAGTTCTTC

V gene: TRBV18
J gene: TRBJ1-6
D gene: .
clone size: .
CDR3 protein: CASSPRQDNSPLHF
CDR3 DNA: TGTGCCAGCTCACCCAGGCAGGATAATTCACCCCTCCACTTT

V gene: TRBV10-3
J gene: TRBJ2-7
D gene: .
clone size: .
CDR3 protein: CAISEPGRDSSYEQYF
CDR3 DNA: TGTGCCATCAGTGAGCCCGGGCGGGACAGTTCCTACGAGCAGTACTTC

V gene: TRBV12-3/TRBV12-4
J gene: TRBJ2-1
D gene: .
clone size: .
CDR3 protein: CASGRGVYNEQFF
CDR3 DNA: TGTGCCAGCGGACGGGGTGTATACAATGAGCAGTTCTTC

V gene: TRBV19
J gene: TRBJ1-2
D gene: .
clone size: .
CDR3 protein: CASAPLDILYYGYTF
CDR3 DNA: TGTGCCAGCGCACCCTTAGACATTCTATACTATGGCTACACCTTC

V gene: TRBV19
J gene: TRBJ1-2
D gene: .
clone size: .
CDR3 protein: CASSISEWLGYTF
CDR3 DNA: TGTGCCAGTAGTATCTCCGAGTGGTTGGGCTACACCTTC

V gene: TRBV3-1/TRBV3-2
J gene: TRBJ1-1
D gene: TRBD1
clone size: .
CDR3 protein: CASSREGARVAFF
CDR3 DNA: TGTGCCAGCAGCCGAGAGGGGGCGAGAGTTGCTTTCTTT

V gene: TRBV3-1/TRBV3-2
J gene: TRBJ1-6
D gene: TRBD1
clone size: .
CDR3 protein: CASSPDRVSSPLHF
CDR3 DNA: TGTGCCAGCAGCCCGGACAGGGTCAGTTCACCCCTCCACTTT

V gene: TRBV24-1
J gene: TRBJ1-1
D gene: .
clone size: .
CDR3 protein: CATRFQGRYTEAFF
CDR3 DNA: TGTGCCACCAGGTTCCAGGGTAGGTACACTGAAGCTTTCTTT

V gene: TRBV12-3/TRBV12-4
J gene: TRBJ2-5
D gene: .
clone size: .
CDR3 protein: CASSVEGWTQYF
CDR3 DNA: TGTGCCAGCAGTGTTGAGGGTTGGACCCAGTACTTC

V gene: TRBV11-2
J gene: TRBJ2-2
D gene: .
clone size: once
CDR3 protein: CASSLDRVTGELFF
CDR3 DNA: TGTGCCAGCAGCTTAGACAGGGTCACCGGGGAGCTGTTTTTT

V gene: TRBV27
J gene: TRBJ1-1
D gene: TRBD1
clone size: .
CDR3 protein: CASSPQDRVTEAFF
CDR3 DNA: TGTGCCAGCAGTCCCCAGGACAGGGTGACTGAAGCTTTCTTT

V gene: TRBV28
J gene: TRBJ2-5
D gene: .
clone size: .
CDR3 protein: CASSFEAEETQYF
CDR3 DNA: TGTGCCAGCAGTTTTGAGGCAGAAGAGACCCAGTACTTC

V gene: TRBV6-5
J gene: TRBJ1-5
D gene: .
clone size: .
CDR3 protein: CASRQGYQPQHF
CDR3 DNA: TGTGCCAGCAGACAGGGCTACCAGCCCCAGCATTTT

V gene: TRBV7-8
J gene: TRBJ2-2
D gene: TRBD1
clone size: .
CDR3 protein: CASSLRFGDSSNTGELFF
CDR3 DNA: TGTGCCAGCAGCTTACGGTTCGGGGACAGCAGCAACACCGGGGAGCTGTTTTTT

V gene: TRBV19
J gene: TRBJ1-1
D gene: TRBD1
clone size: .
CDR3 protein: CASAPGQLQNTEAFF
CDR3 DNA: TGTGCCTCAGCGCCGGGACAGCTACAGAACACTGAAGCTTTCTTT

V gene: TRBV27
J gene: TRBJ1-1
D gene: .
clone size: once
CDR3 protein: CASSLLRDTEAFF
CDR3 DNA: TGTGCCAGCAGTTTACTACGGGACACTGAAGCTTTCTTT

V gene: TRBV20-1
J gene: TRBJ2-3
D gene: .
clone size: .
CDR3 protein: CSTRMADTQYF
CDR3 DNA: TGCAGTACGAGGATGGCAGATACGCAGTATTTT

V gene: TRBV28
J gene: TRBJ2-5
D gene: .
clone size: .
CDR3 protein: CASRKGNEETQYF
CDR3 DNA: TGTGCCAGCAGGAAGGGGAACGAAGAGACCCAGTACTTC

V gene: TRBV5-1
J gene: TRBJ2-1
D gene: .
clone size: .
CDR3 protein: CASSLASTSSYNEQFF
CDR3 DNA: TGCGCCAGCAGCTTGGCCTCTACGAGCTCCTACAATGAGCAGTTCTTC

V gene: TRBV6-5
J gene: TRBJ1-1
D gene: .
clone size: .
CDR3 protein: CAIFPVYDSSEAFF
CDR3 DNA: TGTGCCATCTTCCCCGTTTACGACAGCTCTGAAGCTTTCTTT

V gene: TRBV5-1
J gene: TRBJ1-1
D gene: .
clone size: .
CDR3 protein: CASSFLQESTEAFF
CDR3 DNA: TGCGCCAGCAGCTTCTTACAGGAGTCCACTGAAGCTTTCTTT

V gene: TRBV6-5
J gene: TRBJ2-5
D gene: .
clone size: once
CDR3 protein: CASSRDRGGETQYF
CDR3 DNA: TGTGCCAGCAGTCGTGACCGCGGAGGGGAGACCCAGTACTTC

V gene: TRBV19
J gene: TRBJ2-3
D gene: .
clone size: .
CDR3 protein: CASSIEGQPKLWGTQYF
CDR3 DNA: TGTGCCAGTAGTATCGAGGGACAACCAAAACTCTGGGGTACGCAGTATTTT

V gene: TRBV10-3
J gene: TRBJ1-5
D gene: .
clone size: .
CDR3 protein: CAISESTRASGGAQHF
CDR3 DNA: TGTGCCATCAGTGAGTCGACTCGAGCGAGCGGGGGGGCCCAGCATTTT

V gene: TRBV7-7
J gene: TRBJ2-5
D gene: TRBD2
clone size: .
CDR3 protein: CASSSGGTSLETQYF
CDR3 DNA: TGTGCTAGCAGCTCTGGGGGGACTAGCCTGGAGACCCAGTACTTC

V gene: TRBV28
J gene: TRBJ1-5
D gene: TRBD1
clone size: .
CDR3 protein: CASSPGQFPPRAQHF
CDR3 DNA: TGTGCCAGCAGCCCGGGACAGTTTCCGCCGCGGGCCCAGCATTTT

V gene: TRBV7-9
J gene: TRBJ1-2
D gene: .
clone size: .
CDR3 protein: CASSAPEDGYTF
CDR3 DNA: TGTGCCAGCAGCGCCCCCGAGGATGGCTACACCTTC

V gene: TRBV24-1
J gene: TRBJ2-7
D gene: .
clone size: .
CDR3 protein: CATSVGYEQYF
CDR3 DNA: TGTGCCACCAGTGTCGGCTACGAGCAGTACTTC

V gene: TRBV19
J gene: TRBJ1-5
D gene: .
clone size: .
CDR3 protein: CASSITGPGHQPQHF
CDR3 DNA: TGTGCCAGTAGTATTACAGGTCCCGGGCATCAGCCCCAGCATTTT

V gene: TRBV7-2
J gene: TRBJ2-7
D gene: .
clone size: .
CDR3 protein: CASSPGDRRYEQYF
CDR3 DNA: TGTGCCAGCAGCCCGGGGGACAGACGATACGAGCAGTACTTC

V gene: TRBV20-1
J gene: TRBJ2-5
D gene: TRBD2
clone size: .
CDR3 protein: CSASVPGGEGETQYF
CDR3 DNA: TGCAGTGCTAGTGTTCCTGGAGGGGAGGGGGAGACCCAGTACTTC

V gene: TRBV27
J gene: TRBJ1-1
D gene: TRBD1
clone size: .
CDR3 protein: CASNRGDMNTEAFF
CDR3 DNA: TGTGCCAGCAACAGGGGGGACATGAACACTGAAGCTTTCTTT

V gene: TRBV5-1
J gene: TRBJ2-7
D gene: TRBD1
clone size: .
CDR3 protein: CASSSTGQGSYEQYF
CDR3 DNA: TGCGCCAGCAGCTCGACGGGACAGGGGTCCTACGAGCAGTACTTC

V gene: TRBV28
J gene: TRBJ2-3
D gene: .
clone size: .
CDR3 protein: CASKREGGTDTQYF
CDR3 DNA: TGTGCCAGCAAAAGGGAGGGGGGAACAGATACGCAGTATTTT

V gene: TRBV19
J gene: TRBJ1-5
D gene: TRBD1
clone size: .
CDR3 protein: CASSIPLGQGRNQPQHF
CDR3 DNA: TGTGCCAGTAGTATCCCTCTAGGACAGGGACGGAATCAGCCCCAGCATTTT